The present TCR beta chain was sequenced within a study of identical twins. TCRdb re-derived calls from the 5' RACE reads in MiXCR, one entry per CDR3 protein. The sample gives hundreds of thousands of distinct CDR3 sequences, approximately 21% of which show up once; more than 4% is in the top ten. Trimming left V 3 bases short and J 9 bases short, with 9 bases between. CDR3 length: 11 residues. The germline gives CDR1 DFQATT, CDR2 SNEGSKA (reference sequence). This clonotype was observed many times. Antigen: not known. Study-level results: Within beta out-of-frame sequences, the excess sharing observed between twins was weaker. Insertion counts were lower in abundant cord blood beta clonotypes, a trend that memory repertoires did not show.

These data were also reused for a study on T cells expressing NK-cell markers. This second study says: As a fraction of CD8+ T cells, dominant NKG2C+ clonotypes reached roughly 1.0-7.5% in six donors. In several donors, these clonotypes also led the CD3+CD56-NKG2C+ fraction.

The sequence came from a young woman in good health. The sample consisted of PBMCs. This chain links TRBV20-1 with TRBJ2-1; no definite D call. This CDR3 reads CSASDVGEQFF. CDR3 bases: TGCAGTGCTAGTGACGTGGGTGAGCAGTTCTTC.